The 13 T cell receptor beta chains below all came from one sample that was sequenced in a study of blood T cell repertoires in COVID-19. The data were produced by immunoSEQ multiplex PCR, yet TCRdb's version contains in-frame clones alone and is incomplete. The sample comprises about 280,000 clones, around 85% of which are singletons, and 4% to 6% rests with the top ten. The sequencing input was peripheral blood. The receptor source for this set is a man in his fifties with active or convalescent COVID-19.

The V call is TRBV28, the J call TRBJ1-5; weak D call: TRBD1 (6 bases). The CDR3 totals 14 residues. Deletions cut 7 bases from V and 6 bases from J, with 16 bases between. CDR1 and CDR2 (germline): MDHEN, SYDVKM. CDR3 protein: CASIRTGKSQPQHF. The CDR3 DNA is TGTGCCAGCATCAGAACAGGGAAGAGTCAGCCCCAGCATTTT.

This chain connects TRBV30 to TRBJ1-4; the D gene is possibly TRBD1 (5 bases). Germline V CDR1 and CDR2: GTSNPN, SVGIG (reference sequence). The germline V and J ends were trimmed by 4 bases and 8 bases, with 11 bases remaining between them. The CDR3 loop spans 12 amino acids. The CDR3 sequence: CAWKQGQEKLFF. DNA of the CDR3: TGTGCCTGGAAGCAGGGCCAAGAAAAACTGTTTTTT.

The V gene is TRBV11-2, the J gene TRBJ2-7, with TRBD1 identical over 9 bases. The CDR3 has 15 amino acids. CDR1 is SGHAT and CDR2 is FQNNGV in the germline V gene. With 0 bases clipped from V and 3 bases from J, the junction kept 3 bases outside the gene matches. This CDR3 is CASSLDRTGDYEQYF. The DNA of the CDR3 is TGTGCCAGCAGCTTAGACCGGACAGGGGACTACGAGCAGTACTTC.

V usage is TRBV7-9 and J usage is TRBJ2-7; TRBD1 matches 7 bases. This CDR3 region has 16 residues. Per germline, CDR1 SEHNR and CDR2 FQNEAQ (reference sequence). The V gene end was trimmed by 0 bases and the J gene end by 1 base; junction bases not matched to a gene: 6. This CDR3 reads CASSLAATGISYEQYF. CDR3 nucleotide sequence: TGTGCCAGCAGCTTAGCGGCGACAGGGATATCCTACGAGCAGTACTTC.

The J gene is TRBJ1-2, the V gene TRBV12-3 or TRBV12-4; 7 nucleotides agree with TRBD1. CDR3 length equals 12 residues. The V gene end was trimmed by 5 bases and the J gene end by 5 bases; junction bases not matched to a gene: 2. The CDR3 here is CASSQQGYGYTF. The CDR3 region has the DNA TGTGCCAGCAGTCAACAGGGGTATGGCTACACCTTC.

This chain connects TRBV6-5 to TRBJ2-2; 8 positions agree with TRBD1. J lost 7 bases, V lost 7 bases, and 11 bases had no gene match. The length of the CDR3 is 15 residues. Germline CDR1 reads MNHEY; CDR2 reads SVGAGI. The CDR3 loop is CASMVKTGVIGELFF. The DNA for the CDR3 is TGTGCCAGCATGGTAAAGACAGGGGTAATCGGGGAGCTGTTTTTT.

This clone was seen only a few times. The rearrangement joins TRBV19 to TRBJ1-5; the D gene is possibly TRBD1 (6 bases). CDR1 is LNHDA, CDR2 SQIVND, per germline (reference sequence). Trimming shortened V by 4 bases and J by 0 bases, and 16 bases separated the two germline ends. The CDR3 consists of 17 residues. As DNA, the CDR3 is TGTGCCAGTAGTACACCCCAGGGGTGGTATAGCAATCAGCCCCAGCATTTT. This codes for CASSTPQGWYSNQPQHF. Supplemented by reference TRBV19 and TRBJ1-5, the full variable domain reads DGGITQSPKYLFRKEGQNVTLSCEQNLNHDAMYWYRQDPGQGLRLIYYSQIVNDFQKGDIAEGYSVSREKKESFPLTVTSAQKNPTAFYLCASSTPQGWYSNQPQHFGDGTRLSIL.

The CDR3 DNA follows: TGTGCCAGCACCTCCGGAGGGCTTGTGGCAAGGCAGCCCCAGCATTTT. This translates into CASTSGGLVARQPQHF. The chain joins TRBV28 to TRBJ1-5; D remains unclear. Germline V gene data show CDR1 as MDHEN and CDR2 as SYDVKM. The CDR3 runs to 16 residues. V gave up 7 bases and J gave up 7 bases, with 23 bases separating them.

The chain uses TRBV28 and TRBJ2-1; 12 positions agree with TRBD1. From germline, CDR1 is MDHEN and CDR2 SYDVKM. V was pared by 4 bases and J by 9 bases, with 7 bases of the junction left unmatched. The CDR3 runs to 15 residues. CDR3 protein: CASSSPGQGAGEQFF. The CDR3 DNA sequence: TGTGCCAGCAGTTCTCCGGGACAGGGGGCAGGTGAGCAGTTCTTC.

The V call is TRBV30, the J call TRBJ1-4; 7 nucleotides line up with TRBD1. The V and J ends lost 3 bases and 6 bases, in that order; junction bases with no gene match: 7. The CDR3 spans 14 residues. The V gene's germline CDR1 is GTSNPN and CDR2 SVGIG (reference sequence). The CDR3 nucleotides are TGTGCCTGGAGCGTACAGGGGCTGGATGAAAAACTGTTTTTT. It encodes CAWSVQGLDEKLFF.

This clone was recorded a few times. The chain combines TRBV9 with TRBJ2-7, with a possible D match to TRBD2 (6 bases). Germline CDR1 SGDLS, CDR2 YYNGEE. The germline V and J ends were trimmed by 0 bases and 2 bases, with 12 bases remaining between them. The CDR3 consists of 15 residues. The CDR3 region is CASSVAPGETYEQYF. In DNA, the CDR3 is TGTGCCAGCAGCGTAGCCCCGGGGGAAACCTACGAGCAGTACTTC. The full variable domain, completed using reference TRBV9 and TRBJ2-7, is DSGVTQTPKHLITATGQRVTLRCSPRSGDLSVYWYQQSLDQGLQFLIQYYNGEERAKGNILERFSAQQFPDLHSELNLSSLELGDSALYFCASSVAPGETYEQYFGPGTRLTVT.

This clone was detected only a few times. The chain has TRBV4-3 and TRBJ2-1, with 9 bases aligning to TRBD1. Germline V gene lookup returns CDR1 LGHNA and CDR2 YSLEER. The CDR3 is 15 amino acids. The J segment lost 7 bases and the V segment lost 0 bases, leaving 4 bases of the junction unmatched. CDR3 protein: CASSQDRDRVNEQFF. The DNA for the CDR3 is TGCGCCAGCAGCCAAGATCGGGACAGGGTTAATGAGCAGTTCTTC.

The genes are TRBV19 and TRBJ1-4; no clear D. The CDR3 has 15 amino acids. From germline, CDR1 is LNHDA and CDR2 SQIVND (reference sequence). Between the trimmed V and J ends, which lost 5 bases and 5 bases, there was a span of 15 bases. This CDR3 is CASSAGVLQNEKLFF. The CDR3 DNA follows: TGTGCCAGTAGTGCGGGAGTCCTGCAAAATGAAAAACTGTTTTTT.